A single sample gave rise to the 21 T cell receptor beta chains below, sequenced in a study of shared T cell receptors in the human thymus. The assay was immunoSEQ multiplex PCR, and TCRdb's table has in-frame clones only and misses some. The profile shows 630,000 or so clones, about 90% of them singletons. This sample was also put to use in a study of human thymus T cells.

Sequenced material: thymocytes. These receptors all stem from a boy in the first two years of life with a congenital heart defect.

Points on this clone: At one boundary the junction diverges from the germline segment, which might be a read error. V and J are TRBV19 and TRBJ1-2, with 11 bases that match TRBD1. CDR3 length: 14 amino acids. Per germline, CDR1 LNHDA and CDR2 SQIVND (reference sequence). The CDR3 region is CASSIGQGASGHTF. Written as DNA, the CDR3 is TGTGCCAGTAGTATCGGACAGGGGGCGAGTGGCCACACCTTC.

The chain combines TRBV7-4 with TRBJ1-2; no clear D. This CDR3 contains 15 residues. In germline, CDR1 is SGHVT, CDR2 SQSDAQ. V dropped 1 base and J dropped 4 bases, with 13 bases sitting between them. CDR3 coding DNA: TGTGCCAGCAGCTTAGTGGCAGAGGATGGCTATGGCTACACCTTC. Translated: CASSLVAEDGYGYTF.

J is TRBJ1-4 and V is TRBV28, with 11 bases matching TRBD1. V shed 7 bases, J shed 7 bases, and the junction held 8 bases outside the gene matches. Germline V gene sequence: CDR1 MDHEN, CDR2 SYDVKM. CDR3 size: 15 residues. DNA for the CDR3: TGTGCCAGCAAACCCGGACAGGGGGCGGGTGAAAAACTGTTTTTT. It is translated as CASKPGQGAGEKLFF.

The CDR3 sequence: CASSRDEQYF. The CDR3 coding sequence is TGTGCCAGCAGTCGGGACGAGCAGTACTTC. The chain uses TRBV27 and TRBJ2-7; D not resolved. Germline V lookup: CDR1 MNHEY, CDR2 SMNVEV (reference sequence). The CDR3 has 10 amino acids. Trimming pared 5 bases from V and 5 bases from J, leaving 4 bases between.

The chain recombines TRBV15 with TRBJ1-5; D is unresolved. Germline-derived CDR1 and CDR2 are LNHNV and YYDKDF (reference sequence). CDR3 length: 18 amino acids. V lost 0 bases and J lost 3, with 18 bases in between. CDR3 protein: CATSRDRSRQRNNQPQHF. The CDR3 coding sequence is TGTGCCACCAGCAGAGATCGATCGAGACAAAGAAACAATCAGCCCCAGCATTTT. Looking up the rest from reference TRBV15 and TRBJ1-5 gives the full variable domain: DAMVIQNPRYQVTQFGKPVTLSCSQTLNHNVMYWYQQKSSQAPKLLFHYYDKDFNNEADTPDNFQSRRPNTSFCFLDIRSPGLGDTAMYLCATSRDRSRQRNNQPQHFGDGTRLSIL.

Points on this clone: One end of the junction is discordant with germline, which a read error may explain. V gene TRBV5-6 combines with J gene TRBJ1-2, with TRBD1 matching 7 bases. The CDR3 length is 15 residues. Germline CDR1 SGHDT, CDR2 YYEEEE. DNA of the CDR3: TGTGCCAGCAGCTCGGGACAGCCCAAGGGGTATGGCTACCCCTTC. It specifies CASSSGQPKGYGYPF.

The chain carries TRBV19 and TRBJ1-5, with TRBD1 matching 7 bases. CDR1 and CDR2 (germline): LNHDA, SQIVND (reference sequence). V trimming: 8 bases; J trimming: 4 bases; junction bases outside the gene matches: 17. This CDR3 spans 17 amino acids. The CDR3 loop reads CASDQKGRDSKNQPQHF. CDR3 in DNA: TGTGCCAGTGACCAAAAGGGAAGGGACAGTAAAAATCAGCCCCAGCATTTT.

This clone has only a few counts. This chain connects TRBV4-1 to TRBJ2-3, with 7 bases matching TRBD1. V lost 3 bases, J lost 0 bases, and 6 bases stayed unmatched. The length of the CDR3 is 16 residues. CDR1 and CDR2 (germline): MGHRA, YSYEKL. The CDR3 DNA is TGCGCCAGCAGCCAGGGGGACAGAACTAGCACAGATACGCAGTATTTT. It is translated as CASSQGDRTSTDTQYF.

The chain couples TRBV4-3 to TRBJ2-7; the D is unclear. The germline gives CDR1 LGHNA, CDR2 YSLEER. Trimming left V 1 base short and J 6 bases short, with 16 bases between. This CDR3 contains 15 residues. In DNA form, the CDR3 reads TGCGCCAGCAGCCAAGTGCTAGAACGTACCCTCGAGCAGTACTTC. Amino acid sequence: CASSQVLERTLEQYF.

The chain is built from TRBV5-4 and TRBJ1-1, with a weak D call TRBD1 (5 bases). The CDR3 length is 14 residues. Germline loops: CDR1 SGHNT, CDR2 YYREEE (reference sequence). V lost 0 bases, J lost 2 bases, and 8 bases lay in between. The CDR3 loop reads CASSLETANTEAFF. The CDR3, as DNA: TGTGCCAGCAGCTTGGAGACAGCAAACACTGAAGCTTTCTTT.

The CDR3 spells CASTLAGAQPIDIEQYF. The CDR3 DNA follows: TGTGCCAGCACCCTAGCGGGGGCCCAGCCAATTGATATAGAGCAGTACTTC. The J gene is TRBJ2-7, the V gene TRBV14; 10 nucleotides agree with TRBD2. The CDR3 sequence is 17 residues long. The germline gives CDR1 SGHDN, CDR2 FVKESK. V trimming: 7 bases; J trimming: 7 bases; junction bases outside the gene matches: 19.

The table lists this clone with a few counts. This sequence joins TRBV11-2 and TRBJ2-7; 9 bases line up with TRBD1. Germline loops: CDR1 SGHAT, CDR2 FQNNGV. The CDR3 loop spans 16 amino acids. The junction had 8 bases not matched to a gene; V was cut back by 0 bases and J by 5 bases. The chain's CDR3 is CASSLDPRTGVDEQYF. The CDR3 DNA sequence: TGTGCCAGCAGCTTAGATCCCCGGACAGGGGTAGACGAGCAGTACTTC.

The chain links TRBV5-1 to TRBJ2-4; 7 bases align to TRBD2. The CDR3 extends over 14 amino acids. CDR1 is SGHRS and CDR2 is YFSETQ in the germline V gene. Trimming removed 4 bases from V and 2 bases from J; junction bases left unmatched: 3. The CDR3 coding sequence is TGCGCCAGCAGCCGGGAGGAGACCAAAAACATTCAGTACTTC. Encoded protein: CASSREETKNIQYF.

The J gene is TRBJ2-5, the V gene TRBV28, with 9 nucleotides matching TRBD1. The J call may be wrong; the DNA end is better matched by TRBJ2-7. The CDR3 covers 15 residues. Germline V gene data show CDR1 as MDHEN and CDR2 as SYDVKM. CDR3 sequence (DNA): TGTGCCAGCAGTTTCAGCCGGGACAGGGACGTCGAGCAGTACTTC. Translated: CASSFSRDRDVEQYF.

V is TRBV6-1 and J is TRBJ1-3; D uncertain. The CDR3 is 14 amino acids. The germline V gene encodes CDR1 MNHNS and CDR2 SASEGT. V was pared by 8 bases and J by 0 bases, with 11 bases between. CDR3 residues: CASPVEPSGNTIYF. CDR3 nucleotides: TGTGCCAGCCCCGTGGAGCCCTCTGGAAACACCATATATTTT.

DNA of the CDR3: TGTGCCAGCACGCGGGGGCTAGAAGCTTTCTTT. Amino acids: CASTRGLEAFF. The chain recombines TRBV5-6 with TRBJ1-1; possible D gene TRBD1, 6 bases. CDR1 is SGHDT and CDR2 is YYEEEE in the germline V gene. This CDR3 is built from 11 residues. V was trimmed by 6 bases and J by 8 bases, leaving 11 bases between them.

The chain joins TRBV27 to TRBJ2-1, with 12 bases matching TRBD2. The V and J ends lost 2 bases and 7 bases, in that order; junction bases with no gene match: 6. Germline CDR1 and CDR2: MNHEY and SMNVEV (reference sequence). The CDR3 totals 16 residues. The CDR3: CASSLRLAGEGNEQFF. The DNA of the CDR3 is TGTGCCAGCAGTTTACGACTAGCGGGAGAAGGTAATGAGCAGTTCTTC.

The chain is built from TRBV6-4 and TRBJ1-5; unclear D gene. This CDR3 contains 18 residues. Germline lookup yields CDR1 MRHNA and CDR2 SNTAGT. V shed 2 bases and J shed 2 bases, with 19 bases lying between them. The CDR3 sequence is CASSDRREGLGGNQPQHF. The CDR3 bases are TGTGCCAGCAGTGACCGTAGGGAGGGTCTGGGAGGCAATCAGCCCCAGCATTTT.

The gene calls are TRBV10-3 and TRBJ2-7; perhaps TRBD2 as D (6 bases). This CDR3 spans 15 amino acids. Between the trimmed V and J ends, which lost 2 bases and 2 bases, there was a span of 13 bases. Germline-derived CDR1 and CDR2 are ENHRY and SYGVKD. The CDR3 bases are TGTGCCATCAGTGAGGGGCGGAGGGCACCCTACGAGCAGTACTTC. Amino acids: CAISEGRRAPYEQYF.

The genes are TRBV5-6 and TRBJ2-7; weak D call: TRBD2 (6 bases). CDR3 length: 17 residues. Germline values: CDR1 SGHDT, CDR2 YYEEEE. The V gene lost 2 bases and the J gene lost 1 base, with 19 bases spanning the gap. The CDR3 DNA reads as TGTGCCAGCAGCTTTACCGCTGACGAGGGAGGATCCTACGAGCAGTACTTC. It specifies CASSFTADEGGSYEQYF.

The rearrangement links TRBV27 to TRBJ2-1; maybe TRBD1 (5 bases). This CDR3 region has 15 residues. The germline V gene has CDR1 MNHEY and CDR2 SMNVEV (reference sequence). The V end was cut by 3 bases, the J end by 5 bases, with 14 bases between. The CDR3 protein is CASSFKGHWDNEQFF. The CDR3 nucleotides read TGTGCCAGCAGTTTTAAGGGGCACTGGGACAATGAGCAGTTCTTC.